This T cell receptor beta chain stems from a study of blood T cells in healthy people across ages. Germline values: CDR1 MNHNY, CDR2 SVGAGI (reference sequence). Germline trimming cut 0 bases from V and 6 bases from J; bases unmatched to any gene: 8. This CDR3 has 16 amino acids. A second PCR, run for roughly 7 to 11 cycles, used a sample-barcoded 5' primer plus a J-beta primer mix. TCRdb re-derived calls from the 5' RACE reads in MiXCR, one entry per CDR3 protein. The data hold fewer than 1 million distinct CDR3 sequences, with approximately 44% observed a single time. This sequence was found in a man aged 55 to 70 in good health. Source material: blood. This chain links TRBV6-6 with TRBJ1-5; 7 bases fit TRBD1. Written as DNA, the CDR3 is TGTGCCAGCAGTTACTCCCCACAGGGGAGGGGTCAGCCCCAGCATTTT. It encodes CASSYSPQGRGQPQHF.